This T cell receptor (beta chain) derives from a study of cytomegalovirus exposure and HLA in healthy donors. Use of 60 Vbeta and 13 Jbeta primers characterized the PCR. Assay: immunoSEQ multiplex PCR; the TCRdb copy retains only in-frame clones and omits some. The sample carries some 130,000 clones, about 70% recorded once. This CDR3 has 14 amino acids. The V gene's germline CDR1 is KGHSH and CDR2 LQKENI. V lost 6 bases and J lost 5; bases outside the gene matches: 9. V gene TRBV18 combines with J gene TRBJ1-1; TRBD1 agrees at 7 bases. This TCR came from a man in his forties or fifties in good health and CMV-seronegative. Sequences were obtained from PBMCs. The CDR3 region has the DNA TGTGCCAGCTCCATCTCACAGGGGCCAACTGAAGCTTTCTTT. As protein: CASSISQGPTEAFF.